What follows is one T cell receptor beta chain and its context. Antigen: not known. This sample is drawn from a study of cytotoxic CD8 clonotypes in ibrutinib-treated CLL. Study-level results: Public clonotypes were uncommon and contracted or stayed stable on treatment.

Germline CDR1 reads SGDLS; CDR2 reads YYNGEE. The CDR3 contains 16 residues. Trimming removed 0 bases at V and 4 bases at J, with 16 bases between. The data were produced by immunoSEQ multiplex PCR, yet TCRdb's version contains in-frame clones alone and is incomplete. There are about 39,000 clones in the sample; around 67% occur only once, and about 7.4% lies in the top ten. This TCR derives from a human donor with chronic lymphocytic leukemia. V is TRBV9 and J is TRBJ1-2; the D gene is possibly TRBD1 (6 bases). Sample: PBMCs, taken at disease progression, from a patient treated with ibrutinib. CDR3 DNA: TGTGCCAGCAGCGTAGATGGGAACAGGGCCTTCTATGGCTACACCTTC. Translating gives CASSVDGNRAFYGYTF.